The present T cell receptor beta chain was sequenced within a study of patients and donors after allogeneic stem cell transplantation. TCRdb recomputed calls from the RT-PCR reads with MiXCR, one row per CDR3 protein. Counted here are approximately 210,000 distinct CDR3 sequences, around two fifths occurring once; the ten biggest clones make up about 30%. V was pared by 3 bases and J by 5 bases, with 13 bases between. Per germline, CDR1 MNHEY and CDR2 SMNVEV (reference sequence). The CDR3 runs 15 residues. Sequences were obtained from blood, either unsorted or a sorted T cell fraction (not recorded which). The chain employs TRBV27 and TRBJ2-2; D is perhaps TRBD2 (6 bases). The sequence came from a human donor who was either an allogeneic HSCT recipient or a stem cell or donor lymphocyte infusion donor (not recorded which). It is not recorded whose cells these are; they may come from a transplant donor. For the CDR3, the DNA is TGTGCCAGCAGTTTCTCGGCGGCGGGAACCGGGGAGCTGTTTTTT. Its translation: CASSFSAAGTGELFF.